These 6 T cell receptor beta chains came from one sample sequenced in a study of T cells in Graves' hyperthyroidism and ophthalmopathy. TCR beta CDR3 region amplification was performed from RNA transcripts. A first-round RT-PCR of the TCR CDR3 used the HTBI primer set. From the multiplex PCR reads, TCRdb called clonotypes with MiXCR, one entry per CDR3 protein. The table records hundreds of thousands of distinct CDR3 sequences, approximately 15% of them present only once. Input material: blood. Receptor source: a middle-aged woman with Graves' ophthalmopathy.

This clonotype was seen many times. V usage is TRBV28 and J usage is TRBJ2-5; D is ambiguous. From germline, CDR1 is MDHEN and CDR2 SYDVKM. The CDR3 spans 13 residues. V lost 5 bases, J lost 5 bases, and 12 bases lay in between. The CDR3 DNA follows: TGTGCCAGCAGTGACGCTGGTCGGGAGACCCAGTACTTC. Its protein product is CASSDAGRETQYF.

This clonotype was seen just once. This CDR3 reads CASSLEGTSGRGDTQYF. CDR3 nucleotides: TGTGCCAGCAGCTTAGAGGGGACTAGCGGGAGGGGGGATACGCAGTATTTT. The chain recombines TRBV11-2 with TRBJ2-3; TRBD2 matches at 16 bases. The CDR3 runs 17 residues. With 0 bases clipped from V and 6 bases from J, the junction kept 3 bases outside the gene matches. Germline CDR1 is SGHAT and CDR2 is FQNNGV.

This clonotype showed up many times. The chain carries TRBV12-3 or TRBV12-4 and TRBJ1-1; D unclear. This CDR3 is built from 17 residues. V gave up 3 bases and J gave up 4 bases, with 21 bases separating them. CDR3 in DNA: TGTGCCAGCAGTTTTTTGGGATCCGCTCACCTCAGCACTGAAGCTTTCTTT. Translating it yields CASSFLGSAHLSTEAFF.

This sequence joins TRBV12-5 and TRBJ1-1, with D unclear. The V end lost 1 base, the J end lost 1 base, and 7 bases lay between the germline ends. The CDR3 runs to 14 residues. Germline CDR1 and CDR2: LGHNT and FRNRAP. The CDR3: CASGLAIGNTEAFF. CDR3 coding DNA: TGTGCTAGTGGTTTGGCTATAGGGAACACTGAAGCTTTCTTT.

This clonotype was observed at least ten times. The CDR3 loop reads CASSYSELAGAYEQYF. CDR3 coding DNA: TGTGCCAGCAGTTACTCGGAACTAGCGGGCGCCTACGAGCAGTACTTC. The chain uses TRBV6-5 and TRBJ2-7; 9 bases align to TRBD2. Germline V gene data show CDR1 as MNHEY and CDR2 as SVGAGI. Unmatched junction bases numbered 5, after V lost 0 bases and J lost 2 bases. This CDR3 has 16 amino acids.

As concerns this clonotype: It may be a read error: a sequence one base away is much more abundant. The chain recombines TRBV28 with TRBJ1-3; D perhaps matches TRBD1 (6 bases). V lost 8 bases to trimming and J lost 15 bases, with 20 bases between them. In germline, CDR1 is MDHEN, CDR2 SYDVKM. The CDR3 runs to 12 residues. The CDR3 spells CASLKGGSIEYF. DNA for the CDR3: TGTGCCAGCCTAAAGGGGGGGAGCATAGAATATTTT.